Shown below are 27 T cell receptor beta chains from a single sample sequenced in a study of graft-versus-host responses after intestinal transplantation. The method was immunoSEQ multiplex PCR; TCRdb's version includes in-frame clones alone and lacks a portion of them. The sample has over 10,000 clones, 80% to 90% seen once. The sequencing here drew on PBMCs, taken after intestinal transplantation. The receptors were gathered from a human patient who received an intestinal transplant, so some T cells may come from the graft donor.

The chain employs TRBV27 and TRBJ2-7; tentatively, D is TRBD1 (6 bases). V was cut by 3 bases and J by 2 bases, with 14 bases left in between. This CDR3 has 15 residues. CDR1 is MNHEY and CDR2 is SMNVEV in the germline V gene (reference sequence). The CDR3 here is CASSFRLDSPYEQYF. DNA of the CDR3: TGTGCCAGCAGTTTCCGCTTGGACAGCCCCTACGAGCAGTACTTC.

V and J are TRBV6-5 and TRBJ1-2; maybe TRBD1 (5 bases). CDR3 length: 13 amino acids. In germline, CDR1 is MNHEY, CDR2 SVGAGI. Trimming shortened V by 6 bases and J by 4 bases, and 12 bases separated the two germline ends. The CDR3 reads CASRRGGGYGYTF. The CDR3 DNA sequence: TGTGCCAGCAGAAGGGGTGGGGGCTATGGCTACACCTTC.

The chain couples TRBV6-5 to TRBJ2-7; a possible D gene is TRBD1 (6 bases). Germline V gene data show CDR1 as MNHEY and CDR2 as SVGAGI. The CDR3 sequence is 15 residues long. V lost 2 bases and J 0 bases, leaving 11 bases between the germline ends. CDR3 residues: CASSYKTGDSYEQYF. Written as DNA, the CDR3 is TGTGCCAGCAGTTACAAGACAGGAGACTCCTACGAGCAGTACTTC.

The V call is TRBV19, the J call TRBJ1-5; the D is unclear. Germline V lookup: CDR1 LNHDA, CDR2 SQIVND (reference sequence). The CDR3 sequence is 14 residues long. V was trimmed by 3 bases and J by 4 bases, leaving 10 bases between them. The chain's CDR3 is CASSIWALNQPQHF. DNA for the CDR3: TGTGCCAGTAGTATCTGGGCTTTAAATCAGCCCCAGCATTTT.

This clone was picked up one time. The V gene is TRBV6-5, the J gene TRBJ2-3; 7 nucleotides match TRBD2. With V trimmed by 6 bases and J by 8 bases, 11 bases remained unmatched. Per germline, CDR1 MNHEY and CDR2 SVGAGI. CDR3 length: 14 residues. This CDR3 is CASSSGTNFGTQYF. CDR3 nucleotides: TGTGCCAGCAGCTCCGGGACTAACTTTGGTACGCAGTATTTT.

The V call is TRBV11-2, the J call TRBJ2-2, with TRBD2 as a possible D gene (5 bases). CDR3 length: 15 amino acids. The V end was cut by 2 bases, the J end by 7 bases, with 14 bases between. Germline CDR1 reads SGHAT; CDR2 reads FQNNGV. The CDR3 is CASSLLGSLGGELFF. CDR3 DNA: TGTGCCAGCAGCTTATTGGGGAGTTTGGGCGGGGAGCTGTTTTTT.

This CDR3 reads CASSFSPSNQPQHF. The DNA for the CDR3 is TGTGCCAGCAGTTTTAGCCCTAGCAATCAGCCCCAGCATTTT. This rearrangement joins TRBV27 to TRBJ1-5; no definite D call. From germline, CDR1 is MNHEY and CDR2 SMNVEV (reference sequence). The CDR3 is 14 amino acids. V was trimmed by 3 bases and J by 0 bases, leaving 6 bases between them.

In this sample, this clone turned up a few times. The chain has TRBV2 and TRBJ1-6; perhaps TRBD1 as D (5 bases). Germline CDR1 and CDR2: SNHLY and FYNNEI. V lost 6 bases and J 4 bases, leaving 10 bases between the germline ends. This CDR3 region has 14 residues. In nucleotides, the CDR3 is TGTGCCAGCAGCGGGGGTAATTATAATTCACCCCTCCACTTT. Translating it yields CASSGGNYNSPLHF.

The table lists this clone with a count of one. This chain connects TRBV4-1 to TRBJ2-7, with 7 bases matching TRBD2. Germline CDR1 is MGHRA and CDR2 is YSYEKL. The length of the CDR3 is 15 residues. The V segment lost 1 base and the J segment 2 bases; nucleotides outside the gene matches: 5. The chain's CDR3 is CASSQGRTSPYEQYF. The CDR3 nucleotides are TGCGCCAGCAGCCAAGGGCGGACTAGTCCCTACGAGCAGTACTTC.

This clone was counted only a few times. The chain employs TRBV4-2 and TRBJ2-7; 11 positions match TRBD1. In germline, CDR1 is LGHNA, CDR2 YNFKEQ. The CDR3 loop spans 16 amino acids. V trimming: 1 base; J trimming: 2 bases; junction bases outside the gene matches: 4. The CDR3 DNA follows: TGTGCCAGCAGCCAAGCCCCGGGACAGGGGGCCTACGAGCAGTACTTC. Its protein is CASSQAPGQGAYEQYF.

The chain employs TRBV6-5 and TRBJ1-1; unclear D gene. Deletions cut 2 bases from V and 6 bases from J, with 10 bases between. This CDR3 has 13 amino acids. Germline V lookup: CDR1 MNHEY, CDR2 SVGAGI. CDR3 in DNA: TGTGCCAGCAGTTACAGGGCCCCAGCTGAAGCTTTCTTT. Encoded protein: CASSYRAPAEAFF.

The V call is TRBV19, the J call TRBJ2-7; TRBD2 agrees at 7 bases. Germline-derived CDR1 and CDR2 are LNHDA and SQIVND (reference sequence). The CDR3 sequence is 14 residues long. The ends lost 8 bases at V and 2 bases at J; junction bases unmatched: 9. The CDR3 DNA is TGTGCCAGTTCGCTCGGGGGGTCGGCCTACGAGCAGTACTTC. Encoded protein: CASSLGGSAYEQYF.

This chain uses TRBV29-1 with TRBJ2-4; no firm D call. Germline V gives CDR1 SQVTM, CDR2 ANQGSEA. Trimming stripped 8 bases from V and 1 base from J, with 9 bases between. The CDR3 covers 12 residues. The CDR3, as DNA: TGCAGCACATTAGGGGCCAAAAACATTCAGTACTTC. Protein: CSTLGAKNIQYF.

This clone was recorded once. The gene calls are TRBV2 and TRBJ1-5, with TRBD1 matching 7 bases. V lost 7 bases to trimming and J lost 1 base; unmatched junction nucleotides: 4. This CDR3 has 14 residues. CDR1 is SNHLY and CDR2 is FYNNEI in the germline V gene. CDR3 sequence (DNA): TGTGCCAGCACTACGGGACAGAGCAATCAGCCCCAGCATTTT. As protein: CASTTGQSNQPQHF.

This chain links TRBV6-5 with TRBJ1-2; 9 bases align to TRBD1. The germline CDR1 and CDR2 sequences are MNHEY and SVGAGI. Losses at the gene ends were 6 bases for V and 5 bases for J; bases not matched to a gene: 7. There are 14 residues in the CDR3. The CDR3 DNA reads TGTGCCAGCAGGGGGACAGGGACCGCGTATGGCTACACCTTC. Translating gives CASRGTGTAYGYTF.

V usage is TRBV29-1 and J usage is TRBJ2-7; 7 bases are shared with TRBD1. V trimming: 7 bases; J trimming: 0 bases; junction bases outside the gene matches: 9. The CDR3 contains 14 residues. The germline gives CDR1 SQVTM, CDR2 ANQGSEA. CDR3 region: CSARGGGTSYEQYF. The CDR3 bases are TGCAGCGCCCGAGGGGGCGGAACCTCCTACGAGCAGTACTTC.

V and J are TRBV9 and TRBJ1-5; the match to TRBD1 covers 9 bases. The V segment lost 3 bases and the J segment 3 bases; nucleotides outside the gene matches: 1. CDR3 length: 14 residues. The germline CDR1 and CDR2 sequences are SGDLS and YYNGEE. This chain's CDR3 is CASSGTGDNQPQHF. The CDR3 coding sequence is TGTGCCAGCAGCGGGACAGGGGACAATCAGCCCCAGCATTTT.

The chain employs TRBV19 and TRBJ1-4, with D possibly TRBD1 on 5 matching bases. There are 14 residues in the CDR3. V lost 5 bases and J lost 8, with 15 bases in between. Germline V gene sequence: CDR1 LNHDA, CDR2 SQIVND (reference sequence). CDR3 in amino acids: CASSPGGTREKLFF. CDR3 nucleotides: TGTGCCAGTAGTCCCGGCGGGACTCGAGAAAAACTGTTTTTT.

The chain links TRBV5-1 to TRBJ2-5; a possible D gene is TRBD2 (6 bases). The CDR3 is 13 residues long. Germline CDR1 and CDR2: SGHRS and YFSETQ. V was cut by 3 bases and J by 5 bases, with 11 bases left in between. The CDR3 region has the DNA TGCGCCAGCAGCTGGGACCGGGGGGAGACCCAGTACTTC. As protein: CASSWDRGETQYF. Combining the CDR3 with reference TRBV5-1 and TRBJ2-5 gives the whole variable domain KAGVTQTPRYLIKTRGQQVTLSCSPISGHRSVSWYQQTPGQGLQFLFEYFSETQRNKGNFPGRFSGRQFSNSRSEMNVSTLELGDSALYLCASSWDRGETQYFGPGTRLLVL.

The CDR3 loop is CASSRWDRSKDTQYF. CDR3 in DNA: TGTGCCAGCAGCCGTTGGGACCGCAGTAAAGATACGCAGTATTTT. The chain couples TRBV11-3 to TRBJ2-3, with D possibly being TRBD1 or TRBD2 (5 bases each). The CDR3 is 15 amino acids. The ends were cut back, 5 bases at V and 5 bases at J, with 17 bases in the middle. CDR1 is SGHNT and CDR2 is YENEEA in the germline V gene.

The chain uses TRBV28 and TRBJ2-5, with 11 bases lining up with TRBD2. CDR1 MDHEN and CDR2 SYDVKM come from the germline V gene. Losses at the gene ends were 5 bases for V and 5 bases for J; bases not matched to a gene: 10. The CDR3 is 16 amino acids. CDR3 region: CASSHIPLAGEETQYF. CDR3 in DNA: TGTGCCAGCAGTCATATCCCACTAGCGGGAGAGGAGACCCAGTACTTC. Filled out from reference TRBV28 and TRBJ2-5, the complete variable domain reads DVKVTQSSRYLVKRTGEKVFLECVQDMDHENMFWYRQDPGLGLRLIYFSYDVKMKEKGDIPEGYSVSREKKERFSLILESASTNQTSMYLCASSHIPLAGEETQYFGPGTRLLVL.

The CDR3 DNA reads as TGCGCCAGCACCTATCATCCCCGGTCGGGACAGGCCTCGAACACTGAAGCTTTCTTT. This gives the protein CASTYHPRSGQASNTEAFF. This chain links TRBV23-1 with TRBJ1-1, with 8 bases lining up with TRBD1. TRBV23-1 is sorted into the ORF group, with uncertain function. This CDR3 comprises 19 residues. V lost 7 bases and J lost 1; bases outside the gene matches: 20.

The chain is built from TRBV5-1 and TRBJ1-2; tentatively, D is TRBD1 (5 bases). The CDR3 totals 13 residues. Germline-derived CDR1 and CDR2 are SGHRS and YFSETQ. Trimming removed 4 bases at V and 2 bases at J, with 9 bases between. CDR3 nucleotides: TGCGCCAGCAGCCGTGGACAAAACTATGGCTACACCTTC. Its translation: CASSRGQNYGYTF.

The chain recombines TRBV7-9 with TRBJ2-1; 8 nucleotides line up with TRBD2. There are 16 residues in the CDR3. V lost 6 bases and J lost 2; bases outside the gene matches: 9. Germline assignment: CDR1 SEHNR and CDR2 FQNEAQ (reference sequence). The DNA for the CDR3 is TGTGCCAGCAGGGAAGGTTTGGGACTAGCCTACAATGAGCAGTTCTTC. Its translation: CASREGLGLAYNEQFF.

The chain uses TRBV29-1 and TRBJ2-1, with a possible D match to TRBD2 (5 bases). The CDR3 has 13 residues. CDR1 is SQVTM and CDR2 is ANQGSEA in the germline V gene. Trimming cost V 2 bases and J 6 bases, with 11 bases left between them. The CDR3 DNA sequence: TGCAGCGTTGAATGGCTAGAGGGCAATGAGCAGTTCTTC. It codes for CSVEWLEGNEQFF.

By share, this clone ranks as medium-sized. This chain links TRBV7-9 with TRBJ2-1; D remains unclear. The CDR3 runs to 12 residues. CDR1 and CDR2 from the germline V gene are SEHNR and FQNEAQ (reference sequence). The germline V and J ends were trimmed by 7 bases and 5 bases, with 9 bases remaining between them. The CDR3 region has the DNA TGTGCCAGCACGGTGGTCGACAATGAGCAGTTCTTC. It is translated as CASTVVDNEQFF.

V usage is TRBV21-1 and J usage is TRBJ2-5; no DNA check was done on the table's D call, TRBD1. TRBV21-1 is a listed pseudogene. The CDR3 extends over 15 amino acids. The CDR3 protein is CASSRKEGTEETQYF. CDR3 bases: TGTGCCAGCAGCAGAAAGGAGGGGACAGAAGAGACCCAGTACTTC.